One sample yielded the 16 T cell receptor beta chains listed below, sequenced in a study of glioma-infiltrating T cells after dendritic cell vaccination. The data were produced by immunoSEQ multiplex PCR, yet TCRdb's version contains in-frame clones alone and is incomplete. The repertoire consists of some 46,000 clones, with around 91% occurring once and the leading ten covering 5.3%. Documented time point: after dendritic cell vaccination, including at tumor progression/relapse. Specimen: blood, collected after dendritic cell vaccination. These receptors all come from a human donor with glioblastoma.

This clone has only one observation. The genes are TRBV7-8 and TRBJ1-2, with D possibly matching TRBD1 (5 bases). V was shortened by 1 base and J by 5 bases, with 8 bases between the two germline ends. Germline CDR1 reads SGHVS; CDR2 reads FQNEAQ. CDR3 length equals 13 residues. The CDR3, as DNA: TGTGCCAGCAGCTTAGGGGGCCCATATGGCTACACCTTC. The encoded protein is CASSLGGPYGYTF.

The rearrangement joins TRBV27 to TRBJ1-5, with 8 nucleotides matching TRBD1. CDR3 length: 14 amino acids. The V gene end was trimmed by 6 bases and the J gene end by 7 bases; junction bases not matched to a gene: 8. Germline values: CDR1 MNHEY, CDR2 SMNVEV (reference sequence). CDR3 sequence (DNA): TGTGCCAGCAGCATAGACAGGGGCAGGCAGCCCCAGCATTTT. It translates to CASSIDRGRQPQHF.

Concerning this clone: Germline is not matched at one junction end, which may reflect a read error. Distinct nucleotide sequences in the sample also encode this CDR3. This chain connects TRBV6-5 to TRBJ2-5, with TRBD1 matching 7 bases. The CDR3 extends over 13 amino acids. Germline loops: CDR1 MNHEY, CDR2 SVGAGI. The CDR3 sequence: CATYRGPQETQYF. The CDR3 DNA is TGCGCCACCTACAGGGGCCCCCAAGAGACCCAGTACTTC.

V is TRBV7-2 and J is TRBJ2-1; weak D call: TRBD2 (6 bases). The germline V gene encodes CDR1 SGHTA and CDR2 FQGNSA. The CDR3 length is 16 residues. Deletions cut 1 base from V and 5 bases from J, with 15 bases between. The CDR3 here is CASSLVHGTHNNEQFF. In DNA, the CDR3 is TGTGCCAGCAGCTTAGTACATGGGACTCATAACAATGAGCAGTTCTTC.

A single count supports this clone. This chain links TRBV2 with TRBJ2-3; the D gene is possibly TRBD2 (6 bases). CDR1 is SNHLY and CDR2 is FYNNEI in the germline V gene. V gave up 3 bases and J gave up 3 bases, with 13 bases separating them. The CDR3 loop spans 15 amino acids. For the CDR3, the DNA is TGTGCCAGCAGTGATTCGGGGGTAGGGACAGATACGCAGTATTTT. Protein product: CASSDSGVGTDTQYF.

With regard to this clone: Germline and junction disagree at one end, which may indicate a read error. The genes are TRBV7-7 and TRBJ2-2, with TRBD2 matching over 10 bases. CDR1 is SSHAT, CDR2 FNYEAQ, per germline (reference sequence). CDR3 length: 18 residues. Written as DNA, the CDR3 is TGTGCTAGCAGCTTACTCCCAGCGGGAGGGCGTCAAGGCGGGGAGCTGTTTTTT. It yields the protein CASSLLPAGGRQGGELFF.

The V call is TRBV6-5, the J call TRBJ2-1, with TRBD2 as a possible D gene (6 bases). CDR1 MNHEY and CDR2 SVGAGI come from the germline V gene. V was cut by 0 bases and J by 4 bases, with 10 bases left in between. The CDR3 spans 15 residues. CDR3 nucleotides: TGTGCCAGCAGTTACTCGGCGGGACGATACAATGAGCAGTTCTTC. Translating gives CASSYSAGRYNEQFF.

The chain uses TRBV5-1 and TRBJ2-7; TRBD2 matches at 9 bases. The junction had 6 bases not matched to a gene; V was cut back by 1 base and J by 4 bases. Germline V CDR1 and CDR2: SGHRS, YFSETQ. The CDR3 has 15 amino acids. CDR3 protein: CASSLNPSGIYEQYF. DNA of the CDR3: TGCGCCAGCAGCTTGAATCCTAGCGGGATTTACGAGCAGTACTTC. The variable domain in full, with the rest retrieved from reference TRBV5-1 and TRBJ2-7, is KAGVTQTPRYLIKTRGQQVTLSCSPISGHRSVSWYQQTPGQGLQFLFEYFSETQRNKGNFPGRFSGRQFSNSRSEMNVSTLELGDSALYLCASSLNPSGIYEQYFGPGTRLTVT.

CDR3 loop: CASRRNNEQFF. The CDR3 region has the DNA TGTGCCAGCAGGCGTAACAATGAGCAGTTCTTC. The V call is TRBV6-5, the J call TRBJ2-1; D not certain. Germline V lookup: CDR1 MNHEY, CDR2 SVGAGI. V was shortened by 6 bases and J by 5 bases, with 5 bases between the two germline ends. The CDR3 has 11 residues.

The chain joins TRBV7-8 to TRBJ1-4; TRBD1 is a possible D gene (6 bases). The CDR3 has 18 residues. Germline assignment: CDR1 SGHVS and CDR2 FQNEAQ. The ends were cut back, 0 bases at V and 3 bases at J, with 17 bases in the middle. The CDR3: CASSLAPEYRVPNEKLFF. The CDR3 nucleotides read TGTGCCAGCAGCTTAGCCCCCGAATACAGGGTGCCTAATGAAAAACTGTTTTTT.

The genes are TRBV28 and TRBJ2-1, with D possibly matching TRBD2 (5 bases). With 3 bases removed from V and 4 bases from J, the gap between germline ends came to 10 bases. CDR1 MDHEN and CDR2 SYDVKM come from the germline V gene. This CDR3 is 14 amino acids long. CDR3 sequence reads: CASSLRALYNEQFF. CDR3 nucleotides: TGTGCCAGCAGTTTGAGGGCTTTATACAATGAGCAGTTCTTC.

The CDR3 here is CASSLGSASTDTQYF. Here the CDR3 DNA reads TGTGCCAGCAGCTTAGGTAGCGCTAGCACAGATACGCAGTATTTT. The chain employs TRBV7-9 and TRBJ2-3; D may be TRBD2 (5 bases). The CDR3 is made up of 15 amino acids. V lost 1 base and J 0 bases, leaving 8 bases between the germline ends. Germline CDR1 and CDR2: SEHNR and FQNEAQ (reference sequence).

This clone appeared a single time. The chain uses TRBV9 and TRBJ2-1; 7 positions match TRBD2. This CDR3 is 16 amino acids long. Germline values: CDR1 SGDLS, CDR2 YYNGEE. With V trimmed by 3 bases and J by 7 bases, 13 bases remained unmatched. The CDR3: CASSGNSGPSWNEQFF. CDR3 sequence (DNA): TGTGCCAGCAGCGGGAATAGCGGGCCGTCGTGGAATGAGCAGTTCTTC.

This CDR3 reads CASSLPIGGSDQRPQHF. For the CDR3, the DNA is TGTGCCAGTAGTCTACCAATCGGGGGGAGCGATCAGAGGCCCCAGCATTTT. The rearrangement uses TRBV19 and TRBJ1-5; tentative D call: TRBD1 (5 bases). The CDR3 is 17 residues long. V shed 5 bases and J shed 9 bases, with 26 bases lying between them. In germline, CDR1 is LNHDA, CDR2 SQIVND (reference sequence).

This clone was picked up one time. This chain links TRBV5-1 with TRBJ1-2; 10 nucleotides agree with TRBD1. The V gene's germline CDR1 is SGHRS and CDR2 YFSETQ. This CDR3 has 17 residues. Unmatched junction bases numbered 16, after V lost 5 bases and J lost 6 bases. Here the CDR3 DNA reads TGCGCCAGCAGTCCACCCGTCGGACAGGGGGTTTGGAATGGCTACACCTTC. It codes for CASSPPVGQGVWNGYTF.

CDR3 nucleotides: TGTGCCAGTAGTATGTCGCTAGCGGGATTTCGCGAGCAGTACTTC. This codes for CASSMSLAGFREQYF. The chain carries TRBV19 and TRBJ2-7; 9 bases are a match to TRBD2. V was clipped by 3 bases and J by 6 bases; unmatched bases: 9. Germline V gene data show CDR1 as LNHDA and CDR2 as SQIVND (reference sequence). The CDR3 runs 15 residues.